The entry below describes one T cell receptor beta chain. The target antigen is unknown. CDR1 SGHRS and CDR2 YFSETQ come from the germline V gene. The V segment lost 4 bases and the J segment 0 bases; nucleotides outside the gene matches: 7. This CDR3 spans 18 amino acids. The data derive from a study of shared clonotypes between healthy human individuals. Overall study results and limits: Non-shared clonotypes displayed generation probabilities falling below those of clonotypes present in all four donors. Depth of sequencing was expected to influence donor clonotype sharing.

Donation came from healthy HIV-negative adults that had no recent acute infections or vaccinations. TCRdb's table, derived via immunoSEQ multiplex PCR, lists solely in-frame clones and lacks some. Of around 1.6 million clones in the sample, 98% were seen once. The sequence was collected from a man aged 25-40 years in good health. Material: naive CD4+ T cells sorted from blood. The subset is: CD45RA+ positively selected. V and J are TRBV5-1 and TRBJ2-6; 10 positions match TRBD1. The CDR3 DNA reads TGCGCCAGCAGCAGATGGGGACAGGGGAACTCTGGGGCCAACGTCCTGACTTTC. Amino acid sequence: CASSRWGQGNSGANVLTF.